Listed here are 6 T cell receptor beta chains from one sample, sequenced in a study of OX40 agonist ivuxolimab in advanced cancers. Repertoires were generated with immunoSEQ multiplex PCR, while TCRdb's copy carries only in-frame clones and drops some. Here the sample spans about 69,000 clones, roughly 90% being singletons. Sequenced material: CD4+ or CD8+ T cells sorted from blood, taken in a trial of the OX40 agonist ivuxolimab. The receptors originated from an adult with an advanced solid tumor such as melanoma, head and neck, liver or kidney cancer.

The J gene is TRBJ2-4, the V gene TRBV10-3; TRBD2 might be the D (5 bases). Per germline, CDR1 ENHRY and CDR2 SYGVKD. The CDR3 is 15 amino acids. Deletions cut 5 bases from V and 0 bases from J, with 11 bases between. The CDR3 here is CAISKPGIAKNIQYF. The DNA of the CDR3 is TGTGCCATCAGTAAGCCCGGGATAGCCAAAAACATTCAGTACTTC.

The chain links TRBV7-9 to TRBJ2-2, with a possible D match to TRBD2 (5 bases). CDR1 and CDR2 from the germline V gene are SEHNR and FQNEAQ (reference sequence). There are 14 residues in the CDR3. Trimming took 3 bases from V and 6 from J, leaving 11 bases between them. The CDR3 DNA is TGTGCCAGCAGCTTTGCGGGCGAGGCCGGGGAGCTGTTTTTT. The encoded protein is CASSFAGEAGELFF.

The CDR3 sequence: CASSPTATYEQYF. The CDR3 region has the DNA TGTGCCAGCTCACCGACAGCCACCTACGAGCAGTACTTC. This rearrangement joins TRBV18 to TRBJ2-7, with D perhaps matching TRBD1 (5 bases). Germline V gene data show CDR1 as KGHSH and CDR2 as LQKENI. Trimming pared 3 bases from V and 2 bases from J, leaving 8 bases between. The CDR3 extends over 13 amino acids.

V is TRBV4-1 and J is TRBJ2-5; D gene unclear. Germline V lookup: CDR1 MGHRA, CDR2 YSYEKL. The CDR3 has 12 amino acids. With 4 bases removed from V and 5 bases from J, the gap between germline ends came to 8 bases. In nucleotides, the CDR3 is TGCGCCAGCAGCCTCCCAGCGGAGACCCAGTACTTC. Its translation is CASSLPAETQYF.

The DNA of the CDR3 is TGTGCCAGCAGTGTCACAGGGTCTGGAAACACCATATATTTT. Translated, it gives CASSVTGSGNTIYF. The V and J genes are TRBV6-1 and TRBJ1-3; a weak D match, TRBD1 (6 bases). V was clipped by 4 bases and J by 1 base, with 8 bases between them. Germline lookup yields CDR1 MNHNS and CDR2 SASEGT. This CDR3 has 14 amino acids.

The CDR3 nucleotides read TGTGCCACCCTAAGCGGGGGACAGGGGGCAAACGAGCAGTACTTC. Amino acid sequence: CATLSGGQGANEQYF. The chain recombines TRBV6-1 with TRBJ2-7, with 12 bases that match TRBD1. CDR3 length: 15 residues. V lost 10 bases to trimming and J lost 5 bases; unmatched junction nucleotides: 12. Germline assignment: CDR1 MNHNS and CDR2 SASEGT.